Below, 30 T cell receptor beta chains from the same sample are listed, as sequenced in a study of lymphopenia after photon versus proton radiotherapy. Assay used: immunoSEQ multiplex PCR; TCRdb lists only in-frame clones, some missing. The table lists 150,000 to 200,000 clones, approximately 91% of them singletons, with around 5% in the top ten. Source: peripheral blood, taken from a patient treated with photon-based radiotherapy. The receptor set was obtained from a man in his forties or fifties with gastric cancer.

J is TRBJ1-1 and V is TRBV27; 9 positions match TRBD1. V lost 5 bases, J lost 3 bases, and 10 bases stayed unmatched. CDR1 is MNHEY and CDR2 is SMNVEV in the germline V gene (reference sequence). There are 16 residues in the CDR3. The CDR3 spells CASSPSDRGRDTEAFF. The CDR3 DNA follows: TGTGCCAGCAGTCCCTCGGACAGGGGAAGAGACACTGAAGCTTTCTTT.

This chain connects TRBV19 to TRBJ1-5; weak D call: TRBD1 (5 bases). The CDR3 consists of 14 residues. The germline gives CDR1 LNHDA, CDR2 SQIVND (reference sequence). Trimming left V 8 bases short and J 1 base short, with 12 bases between. CDR3 in amino acids: CASDSRRSNQPQHF. DNA of the CDR3: TGTGCCAGTGACAGCCGAAGGAGCAATCAGCCCCAGCATTTT.

The CDR3 nucleotides read TGTGCCAGCAGTGCGGCGGGAGCCTCGAATGAGCAGTTCTTC. Translation: CASSAAGASNEQFF. The chain uses TRBV25-1 and TRBJ2-1; 7 bases align to TRBD2. The germline V gene has CDR1 MGHDK and CDR2 SYGVNS. The CDR3 length is 14 residues. Trimming removed 4 bases from V and 7 bases from J; junction bases left unmatched: 7. Using reference TRBV25-1 and TRBJ2-1 for the parts outside the CDR3, the full variable domain is EADIYQTPRYLVIGTGKKITLECSQTMGHDKMYWYQQDPGMELHLIHYSYGVNSTEKGDLSSESTVSRIRTEHFPLTLESARPSHTSQYLCASSAAGASNEQFFGPGTRLTVL.

This chain joins TRBV5-4 and TRBJ1-3; D is possibly TRBD1 (5 bases). V was shortened by 4 bases and J by 0 bases, with 11 bases between the two germline ends. Germline assignment: CDR1 SGHNT and CDR2 YYREEE (reference sequence). This CDR3 is built from 15 residues. The CDR3 loop reads CASSTDTYSGNTIYF. The CDR3 coding sequence is TGTGCCAGCAGCACGGACACCTACTCTGGAAACACCATATATTTT.

The chain combines TRBV19 with TRBJ1-5, with D unresolved. The germline CDR1 and CDR2 sequences are LNHDA and SQIVND (reference sequence). Trimming removed 2 bases at V and 4 bases at J, with 12 bases between. CDR3 length equals 15 residues. The chain's CDR3 is CASSIFRNGNQPQHF. CDR3 DNA: TGTGCCAGTAGTATATTCAGGAATGGGAATCAGCCCCAGCATTTT.

The rearrangement links TRBV10-3 to TRBJ2-7, with 8 bases fitting TRBD2. Germline CDR1 reads ENHRY; CDR2 reads SYGVKD. The CDR3 contains 13 residues. The V gene end was trimmed by 6 bases and the J gene end by 6 bases; junction bases not matched to a gene: 7. This chain's CDR3 is CAISPGTRSEQYF. Written as DNA, the CDR3 is TGTGCCATCAGCCCCGGGACTAGAAGCGAGCAGTACTTC.

V and J are TRBV18 and TRBJ1-4, with a tentative D call TRBD1 (5 bases). This CDR3 comprises 15 residues. CDR1 and CDR2 from the germline V gene are KGHSH and LQKENI. The V end lost 2 bases, the J end lost 5 bases, and 12 bases lay between the germline ends. The CDR3 protein is CASSPAAGLNEKLFF. Written as DNA, the CDR3 is TGTGCCAGCTCACCAGCGGCAGGGCTGAATGAAAAACTGTTTTTT.

V usage is TRBV9 and J usage is TRBJ2-7; 7 nucleotides align to TRBD1. The V gene's germline CDR1 is SGDLS and CDR2 YYNGEE. The CDR3 loop spans 15 amino acids. V lost 4 bases to trimming and J lost 0 bases; unmatched junction nucleotides: 7. CDR3 protein: CASSPRTGSSYEQYF. CDR3 sequence (DNA): TGTGCCAGCAGCCCCCGGACAGGTAGCTCCTACGAGCAGTACTTC.

The chain recombines TRBV5-1 with TRBJ1-4; maybe TRBD1 (5 bases). Trimming left V 0 bases short and J 3 bases short, with 9 bases between. The V gene's germline CDR1 is SGHRS and CDR2 YFSETQ. CDR3 size: 15 residues. CDR3 nucleotides: TGCGCCAGCAGCTTGGGTGGGGCTGCTAATGAAAAACTGTTTTTT. Its translation is CASSLGGAANEKLFF.

In DNA, the CDR3 is TGTGCCAGTAGTTGGGGACAGGGCTATAGCAATCAGCCCCAGCATTTT. It is translated as CASSWGQGYSNQPQHF. This chain joins TRBV19 and TRBJ1-5; 9 bases are a match to TRBD1. The CDR3 contains 16 residues. Germline lookup yields CDR1 LNHDA and CDR2 SQIVND (reference sequence). Trimming at V came to 5 bases and at J to 0 bases, leaving 5 bases not matched to a gene.

CDR3 protein: CASKEGTGTDTQYF. The CDR3 DNA is TGCGCCAGCAAAGAGGGGACCGGCACAGATACGCAGTATTTT. The genes are TRBV5-1 and TRBJ2-3; possibly TRBD1 or TRBD2 for D (5 bases each). The V and J ends lost 6 bases and 1 base respectively, with 12 bases between them. This CDR3 has 14 residues. Germline assignment: CDR1 SGHRS and CDR2 YFSETQ.

The J gene is TRBJ1-2, the V gene TRBV30; 9 bases fit TRBD1. The CDR3 sequence is 15 residues long. The germline V gene has CDR1 GTSNPN and CDR2 SVGIG (reference sequence). V lost 0 bases to trimming and J lost 5 bases; unmatched junction nucleotides: 7. CDR3: CAWSVGTGFRYGYTF. For the CDR3, the DNA is TGTGCCTGGAGTGTGGGGACAGGGTTTCGGTATGGCTACACCTTC.

The J gene is TRBJ2-7, the V gene TRBV6-7; no firm D call. TRBV6-7 has ORF status, its function being uncertain. The CDR3 is made up of 9 amino acids. The V and J ends lost 8 bases and 5 bases respectively, with 4 bases between them. CDR3 nucleotide sequence: TGTGCCAGCGACCACGAGCAGTACTTC. It yields the protein CASDHEQYF.

The chain links TRBV21-1 to TRBJ2-5; TRBD2, as called in the table, went unchecked against the DNA. TRBV21-1 is designated a pseudogene. This CDR3 has 15 amino acids. The DNA for the CDR3 is TGTGCCAGCAGCACCCAAGCGGGATCTCAAGAGACCCAGTACTTC. Encoded protein: CASSTQAGSQETQYF.

This clone was observed a handful of times. DNA of the CDR3: TGTGCCAGCAGTTTGTCCATGAATAGCAATCAGCCCCAGCATTTT. It codes for CASSLSMNSNQPQHF. This sequence joins TRBV28 and TRBJ1-5; D remains ambiguous. V dropped 3 bases and J dropped 0 bases, with 9 bases sitting between them. The CDR3 sequence is 15 residues long. Germline V gene data show CDR1 as MDHEN and CDR2 as SYDVKM.

V usage is TRBV7-2 and J usage is TRBJ2-5, with TRBD1 matching over 8 bases. CDR1 is SGHTA and CDR2 is FQGNSA in the germline V gene. The J segment lost 1 base and the V segment lost 0 bases, leaving 4 bases of the junction unmatched. The CDR3 has 16 residues. CDR3 loop: CASSLAGTGGQETQYF. CDR3 nucleotides: TGTGCCAGCAGCTTAGCGGGGACAGGAGGCCAAGAGACCCAGTACTTC.

This chain links TRBV6-6 with TRBJ1-3; 10 bases match TRBD1. CDR1 is MNHNY and CDR2 is SVGAGI in the germline V gene (reference sequence). The CDR3 contains 15 residues. Trimming at V came to 6 bases and at J to 2 bases, leaving 4 bases not matched to a gene. CDR3 amino acids: CASRRDRGTGNTIYF. The CDR3 DNA reads as TGTGCCAGCAGACGGGACAGGGGAACTGGAAACACCATATATTTT.

V and J are TRBV5-1 and TRBJ2-5, with 12 positions matching TRBD2. The trim removed 2 bases at V and 4 bases at J, leaving 18 bases unmatched. The CDR3 sequence is 20 residues long. CDR1 is SGHRS, CDR2 YFSETQ, per germline. The CDR3 DNA reads as TGCGCCAGCAGCTTTCCATCATACCAACTAGCGGGAGGAGTGGCAGAGACCCAGTACTTC. Residues: CASSFPSYQLAGGVAETQYF.

Only one count was recorded for this clone. V is TRBV7-9 and J is TRBJ2-1, with 13 bases that match TRBD2. Germline loops: CDR1 SEHNR, CDR2 FQNEAQ (reference sequence). After removal of 1 base from V and 5 bases from J, the junction contained 2 bases not matched to a gene. The CDR3 covers 16 residues. The CDR3 nucleotides are TGTGCCAGCAGCTTAGGGACTAGCGGGGGTAACAATGAGCAGTTCTTC. Protein product: CASSLGTSGGNNEQFF. Based on the CDR3 plus reference TRBV7-9 and TRBJ2-1, the full variable domain is DTGVSQNPRHKITKRGQNVTFRCDPISEHNRLYWYRQTLGQGPEFLTYFQNEAQLEKSRLLSDRFSAERPKGSFSTLEIQRTEQGDSAMYLCASSLGTSGGNNEQFFGPGTRLTVL.

This clone was seen once. This rearrangement joins TRBV28 to TRBJ2-5; a weak D match, TRBD2 (6 bases). Germline lookup yields CDR1 MDHEN and CDR2 SYDVKM. V dropped 8 bases and J dropped 6 bases, with 10 bases sitting between them. This CDR3 is 11 amino acids long. CDR3 residues: CASGGMQTQYF. The CDR3 nucleotides read TGTGCCAGCGGGGGGATGCAGACCCAGTACTTC.

V gene TRBV19 combines with J gene TRBJ1-1; TRBD1 agrees at 7 bases. The CDR3 consists of 16 residues. Per the germline V gene, CDR1 is LNHDA and CDR2 is SQIVND (reference sequence). The V segment lost 7 bases and the J segment 0 bases; nucleotides outside the gene matches: 11. The CDR3 DNA sequence: TGTGCCAGTACCCCGACAGGGACCCTCATGAACACTGAAGCTTTCTTT. This codes for CASTPTGTLMNTEAFF.

V usage is TRBV5-1 and J usage is TRBJ2-3; D remains ambiguous. Germline CDR1 and CDR2: SGHRS and YFSETQ. Deletions cut 4 bases from V and 1 base from J, with 10 bases between. The CDR3 is 14 residues long. The CDR3 here is CASSLARGTDTQYF. In DNA, the CDR3 is TGCGCCAGCAGCCTCGCAAGGGGCACAGATACGCAGTATTTT.

This CDR3 is CASSQDLETSGYEQYF. CDR3 in DNA: TGTGCCAGCAGCCAAGATCTCGAGACTAGCGGCTACGAGCAGTACTTC. V and J are TRBV4-2 and TRBJ2-7; 9 bases align to TRBD2. Germline V gives CDR1 LGHNA, CDR2 YNFKEQ. V lost 0 bases, J lost 3 bases, and 6 bases stayed unmatched. This CDR3 comprises 16 residues.

This clone was recorded only once. The rearrangement links TRBV28 to TRBJ1-1, with 8 bases lining up with TRBD1. The junction had 15 bases not matched to a gene; V was cut back by 8 bases and J by 7 bases. Germline V CDR1 and CDR2: MDHEN, SYDVKM. CDR3 length: 15 residues. CDR3 region: CASGPPGQELIEAFF. The CDR3 nucleotides read TGTGCCAGCGGACCACCGGGACAGGAGCTAATTGAAGCTTTCTTT.

This chain uses TRBV18 with TRBJ2-1; 12 nucleotides align to TRBD2. Germline V gene data show CDR1 as KGHSH and CDR2 as LQKENI. The junction had 5 bases not matched to a gene; V was cut back by 2 bases and J by 0 bases. The CDR3 has 18 amino acids. The CDR3, as DNA: TGTGCCAGCTCACCAAGACTAGCGGGGGAGAGCTCCTACAATGAGCAGTTCTTC. Translating gives CASSPRLAGESSYNEQFF.

The V call is TRBV5-1, the J call TRBJ2-1; 7 nucleotides agree with TRBD2. The CDR3 extends over 15 amino acids. V dropped 0 bases and J dropped 8; count of bases not matched to a gene: 8. Per germline, CDR1 SGHRS and CDR2 YFSETQ. Here the CDR3 reads CASSLVAGEVYEQFF. The CDR3 DNA reads TGCGCCAGCAGCTTGGTGGCGGGAGAGGTGTATGAGCAGTTCTTC.

The CDR3 DNA follows: TGTGCCAGCAGTACTGCCGGGACAGGGACAGATACGCAGTATTTT. It yields the protein CASSTAGTGTDTQYF. This sequence joins TRBV28 and TRBJ2-3; 9 bases line up with TRBD1. The junction had 6 bases not matched to a gene; V was cut back by 5 bases and J by 3 bases. The germline V gene has CDR1 MDHEN and CDR2 SYDVKM. The CDR3 spans 15 residues. Drawing the rest from reference TRBV28 and TRBJ2-3, the complete variable domain is DVKVTQSSRYLVKRTGEKVFLECVQDMDHENMFWYRQDPGLGLRLIYFSYDVKMKEKGDIPEGYSVSREKKERFSLILESASTNQTSMYLCASSTAGTGTDTQYFGPGTRLTVL.

The V call is TRBV4-1, the J call TRBJ2-7; 9 bases align to TRBD2. Germline V gene lookup returns CDR1 MGHRA and CDR2 YSYEKL. V lost 0 bases to trimming and J lost 3 bases; unmatched junction nucleotides: 9. This CDR3 has 17 amino acids. CDR3 DNA sequence: TGCGCCAGCAGCCAAGATCAGAGCGGGGGGCGCCTCTACGAGCAGTACTTC. Amino acid sequence: CASSQDQSGGRLYEQYF.

This chain connects TRBV27 to TRBJ1-5, with D unresolved. V was pared by 1 base and J by 2 bases, with 3 bases between. This CDR3 has 13 residues. Per the germline V gene, CDR1 is MNHEY and CDR2 is SMNVEV (reference sequence). CDR3 DNA sequence: TGTGCCAGCAGTTTATGGGGCAATCAGCCCCAGCATTTT. Protein product: CASSLWGNQPQHF.

The rearrangement uses TRBV5-8 and TRBJ2-1; 8 positions agree with TRBD2. Germline V gives CDR1 SGHTS, CDR2 YDEGEE. The junction had 12 bases not matched to a gene; V was cut back by 4 bases and J by 6 bases. The CDR3 is 16 residues long. In DNA form, the CDR3 reads TGTGCCAGCAGCGAACCCCAGCGGGGGTCCCTCAATGAGCAGTTCTTC. It encodes CASSEPQRGSLNEQFF.